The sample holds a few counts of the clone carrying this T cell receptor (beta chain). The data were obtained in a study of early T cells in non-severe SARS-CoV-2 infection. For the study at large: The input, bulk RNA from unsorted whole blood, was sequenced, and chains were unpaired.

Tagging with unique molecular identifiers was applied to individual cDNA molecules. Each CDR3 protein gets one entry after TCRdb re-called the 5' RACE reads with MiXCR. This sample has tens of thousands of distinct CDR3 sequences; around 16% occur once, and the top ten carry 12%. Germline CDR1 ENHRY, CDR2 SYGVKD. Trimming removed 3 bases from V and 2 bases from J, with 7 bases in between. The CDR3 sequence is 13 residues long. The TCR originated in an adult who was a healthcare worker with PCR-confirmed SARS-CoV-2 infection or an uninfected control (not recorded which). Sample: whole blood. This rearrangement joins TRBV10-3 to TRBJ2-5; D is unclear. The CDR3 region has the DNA TGTGCCATCAGTGATACGAATCAAGAGACCCAGTACTTC. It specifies CAISDTNQETQYF.